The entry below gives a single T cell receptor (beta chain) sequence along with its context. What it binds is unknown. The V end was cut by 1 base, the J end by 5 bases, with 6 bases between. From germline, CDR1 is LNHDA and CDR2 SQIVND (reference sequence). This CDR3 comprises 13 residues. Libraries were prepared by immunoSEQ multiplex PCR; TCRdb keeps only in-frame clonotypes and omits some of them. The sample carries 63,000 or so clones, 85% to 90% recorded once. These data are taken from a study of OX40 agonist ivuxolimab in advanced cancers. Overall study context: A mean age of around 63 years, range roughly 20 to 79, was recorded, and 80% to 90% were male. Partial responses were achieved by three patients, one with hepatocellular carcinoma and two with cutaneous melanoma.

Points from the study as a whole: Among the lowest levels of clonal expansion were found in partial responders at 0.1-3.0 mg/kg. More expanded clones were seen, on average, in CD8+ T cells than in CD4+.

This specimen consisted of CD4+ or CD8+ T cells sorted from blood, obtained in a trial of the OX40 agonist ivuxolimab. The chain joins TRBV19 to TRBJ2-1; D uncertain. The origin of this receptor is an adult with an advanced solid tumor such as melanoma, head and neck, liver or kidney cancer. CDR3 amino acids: CASSIGVDNEQFF. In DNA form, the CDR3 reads TGTGCCAGTAGTATAGGCGTGGACAATGAGCAGTTCTTC.